What follows describes a single T cell receptor (beta chain). Its cognate antigen has yet to be identified. Per-base quality was not reported, and no clone a single base away is much larger than it. This record belongs to a study of cytomegalovirus exposure and HLA in healthy donors (TCRdb year 2017). Notes on the research overall: In an earlier analysis of 587 of the donors, 276 Gb of sequence data and approximately 100 million unique TCR beta sequences from roughly 190 million T cells were reported. Alongside the repertoire data, information on donor age, sex, ethnicity and CMV serostatus was compiled. In a later analysis, previously published TCR beta repertoires from roughly 710 donors were re-analyzed and high-resolution HLA genotyping was added so that TCR occurrence patterns could be studied. The aim of the study was to test whether cataloging public T cell receptors could identify signatures of past pathogen exposure. An earlier analysis of about 620 of the donors applied high-throughput TCR beta sequencing to assess whether each TCR beta V gene segment acted as functional or pseudogenic. A separate validation cohort of roughly 130 different subjects was used in addition to the approximately 700-subject first cohort. The study profiled the T cell repertoires of under 700 subjects by immunosequencing and related them to cytomegalovirus serostatus. The number of donors typed differed by locus, with roughly 620-640 for A, B, C, DRB1 and DQB1, around 560 for DQA1, 600 to 610 for DPA1, and about 450 for DPB1. An early release covering 550 to 650 HLA-typed donors comprised 250 to 350 gigabases of sequencing data and approximately 80 million unique TCR sequences. Every repertoire in the discovery cohort had been generated on one and the same sequencing platform. Among some 400 genotyped donors of the cohort, an average of approximately 200,000 unique TCR beta nucleotide sequences was sequenced per donor, of which about 19% were non-productive. Rather than using new phenotypic data, the later analysis identified candidate immune exposures from TCR beta sequences and from how often those sequences occurred across donors. In a later genetic analysis, genome-wide SNP genotypes for about three fifths of the roughly 670 donors were used, and that subset was treated as a discovery cohort. Class I and class II HLA loci were covered by the typing at four-digit resolution. High-throughput TCR immunosequencing, statistical association of individual TCRs with disease status, and machine learning were combined to predict cytomegalovirus infection status. Five DR-DQ haplotypes were treated as single units for association and clustering because of strong linkage in the cohort. Of the 398 genotyped donors, approximately 80% fell in the genetic ancestry cluster associated with self-reported Caucasian donors.

Library preparation employed the immunoSEQ multiplex PCR assay. A mixture of 60 forward primers for TCR Vbeta segments and 13 reverse primers for TCR Jbeta segments was used in the multiplex PCR. Amplification of the CDR3 region of rearranged TCR beta genes was performed with a multiplex PCR assay on genomic DNA. Amplified TCR beta libraries were sequenced as 87-base-pair reads on the Illumina HiSeq System. As for how the authors treated the data: Across the 600 to 700 repertoires, a later analysis counted around 80 million unique TCR beta chains, roughly 11 million of which were shared by at least two donors. Raw reads were error-corrected and collapsed into unique sequences with a nearest-neighbor algorithm that merged closely related sequences to remove PCR and sequencing errors. CDR3 sequences were aligned to IMGT reference sequences to assign V, D and J gene segments. For a sequence to be retained, a match of at least six nucleotides was required to both a V gene segment and a J gene segment. A rearrangement counted as productive if the CDR3 had no stop codons and remained in frame with V and J, and every other rearrangement counted as non-productive. Following IMGT convention, CDR3 was defined as the stretch from the second conserved V-encoded cysteine to the conserved J-encoded phenylalanine. The earlier analysis of some 540 of the donors excluded any sequence lacking an unambiguous match to a single V gene segment. In an earlier analysis of roughly 600 of the donors, a V segment was called functional when productive rearrangements were above 56.7%, and segregating when the standard deviation between donors exceeded 5%. A statistical classification framework was built to diagnose cytomegalovirus status from the catalog of TCR beta chain sequences. In a later analysis, V and J genes were assigned by comparing TCR nucleotide sequences against IMGT/GENE-DB human TR gene sequences. In a later analysis, CDR3 sequences and most-parsimonious VDJ recombination scenarios were assigned using the TCRdist pipeline. In a later analysis, each TCR beta chain was defined by its CDR3 amino acid sequence together with its V-gene family, and reads without a unique V-gene family were excluded. A later analysis removed several hundred highly shared, low-generation-probability nucleotide sequences to deal with suspected cross-contamination and a sequencing artifact. In a later analysis, a clonal expansion index was calculated for each public chain from normalized within-repertoire ranks of inferred template counts. A later analysis computed generation probabilities with a VDJ recombination model fitted to out-of-frame rearrangements, and checked the results against IGoR. In a later analysis, TCR-TCR, TCR-HLA and TCR-CMV co-occurrence was scored with hypergeometric tests, and a repertoire-size bias correction was applied to TCR pairs. False discovery rates were estimated in a later analysis by permuting HLA or CMV assignments 20 times. In a later analysis, co-occurring TCRs were grouped using DBSCAN, with TCRdist sequence similarity added in when clustering inside HLA-allele-positive subsets. For co-occurrence clustering, repertoires with fewer than 30,000 or more than 120,000 public chains were excluded, along with 5 or 6 repertoires with anomalous nucleotide sharing. As stored in TCRdb, this immuneACCESS dataset retains in-frame rearrangements with V and J assigned. A fraction of the clones does not appear; measured against another copy, unresolved V genes explain less than half of the discrepancy, and the remainder lacks a known reason. V, J and clone size are those of that table, while D and trimming were read from the DNA. This sample is represented by fewer than 130,000 clones; about 80% of them were singletons. The ten largest make up roughly 2.9% of the sample.

Broader findings and caveats from the paper: A later analysis found that most CMV-associated TCR beta chains appeared HLA-restricted, with HLA associations seemingly driven largely by CMV exposure. A later analysis found that TCR association rates varied across HLA loci, with DRB1 alleles showing the most associated TCRs and HLA-C alleles the fewest. About 17 rarely observed V segments, including chromosome 9 orphons, were excluded from the earlier analysis of approximately 500 of the donors because counts were too low. Because HLA typing was unavailable for some donors at each locus, only the typed subset was used in association tests. In vitro tests confirmed that a few of the cytomegalovirus-associated TCR beta chains recognize cytomegalovirus antigens. Most TCR sequences were seen in very few donors, while some public TCRs were found in many individuals. It was suggested by the authors that the approach could potentially be generalized to other disease states and immunological phenotypes. Linkage disequilibrium might explain the correlated functional status among segregating V segments, but an unknown experimental factor could not be ruled out. A total of 150 or so TCR beta chains were listed by the study as associated with cytomegalovirus. A further reported finding was that TCR beta sequences accurately predicted the HLA-A and HLA-B alleles for most subjects in the first cohort. When HLA alleles, especially DR and DQ, strongly co-occurred, attributing TCR associations to individual alleles was difficult. A cluster of highly shared sequence variants was judged likely to be a technical artifact of the sequencing pipeline. A later genetic analysis associated a missense DCLRE1C variant with V-gene and J-gene trimming of TCR beta chains, and an independent cohort replicated the association. A later analysis reported that several top co-occurrence clusters appeared linked to parvovirus B19, influenza, CMV and Epstein-Barr virus. Only TCR beta chains were sequenced in this cohort, and the absence of alpha or paired-chain data limited detectable features. Some IMGT-functional V segments, including TRBV6-2 and TRBV6-3, could not be told apart with the 87-base-pair reads, so those segments were excluded. A later analysis found that HLA-associated TCR beta chains were more clonally expanded and had lower generation probabilities than equally common non-associated chains. In a later genetic analysis, fewer N-insertions in productive TCRs were reported among donors in an Asian-associated ancestry cluster than the approximately 710-donor mean. In a later analysis, about 17,000 TCR beta sequences were associated with specific HLA alleles at a false discovery rate of 0.05. Immune exposure information for the cohort was limited to CMV serostatus. The presence/absence analyses assumed that sequencing depth was roughly uniform across donors, and that assumption may not be true. In an earlier analysis of approximately 600 of the donors, most TCR beta V segments were observed in productive rearrangements about 87% or about 30% of the time, broadly matching IMGT annotations. In both the original and validation cohorts, the classifier was reported to diagnose cytomegalovirus status with high specificity and sensitivity.

The cohort was made up of 500 to 850 healthy bone marrow donors. At the time of sampling, every cohort member was nominally healthy, though immune exposures that went unrecorded were likely present. The donor tested CMV seropositive, placing the donor among the approximately 290 seropositive members of the cohort. A peripheral blood sample was provided by each donor, and peripheral blood mononuclear cells were used for TCR beta sequencing. The Qiagen DNeasy Blood Extraction Kit was used to extract genomic DNA from the blood cell samples. Ends trimmed: V by 3 bases, J by 6 bases; bases unmatched to a gene: 6. Per the germline V gene, SGHTA is the CDR1 and FQGNSA is the CDR2. The CDR3, cysteine through phenylalanine, is 15 amino acids long. Only the CDR3 DNA stays, 45 bases, in frame from base 1.

The sample taken for sequencing was PBMCs. This TCR came from an older woman in good health and CMV-seropositive. The rearrangement combines TRBV7-2 with TRBJ2-2; the junction holds 8 bases that match TRBD2. In nucleotide form, the sequence is TGTGCCAGCAGCTTTGCGGGAGGATTTTCCGGGGAGCTGTTTTTT. It codes for CASSFAGGFSGELFF.